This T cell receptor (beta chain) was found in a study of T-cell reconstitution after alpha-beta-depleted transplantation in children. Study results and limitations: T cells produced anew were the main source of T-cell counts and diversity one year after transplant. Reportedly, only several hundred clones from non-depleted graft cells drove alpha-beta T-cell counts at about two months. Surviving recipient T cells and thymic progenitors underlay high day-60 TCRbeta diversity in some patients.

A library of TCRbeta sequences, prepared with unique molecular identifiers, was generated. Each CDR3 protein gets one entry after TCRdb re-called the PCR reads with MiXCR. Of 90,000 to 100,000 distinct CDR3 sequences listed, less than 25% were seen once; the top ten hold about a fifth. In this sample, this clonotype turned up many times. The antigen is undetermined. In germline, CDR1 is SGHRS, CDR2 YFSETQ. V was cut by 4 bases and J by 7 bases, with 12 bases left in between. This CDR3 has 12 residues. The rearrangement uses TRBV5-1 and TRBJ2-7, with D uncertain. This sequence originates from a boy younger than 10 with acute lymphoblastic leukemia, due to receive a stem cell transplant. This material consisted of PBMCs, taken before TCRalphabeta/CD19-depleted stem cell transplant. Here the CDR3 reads CASSPDWREQYF. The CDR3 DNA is TGCGCCAGCAGCCCTGACTGGCGTGAGCAGTACTTC.